This T cell receptor (beta chain) comes out of a study of vaccination and CD4 T cells after COVID-19. The assay that was used to sequence DNA from cultured CD4+ T cells was the Oncomine TCR Beta short-read assay. TCRdb called the PCR reads again in MiXCR, with one record for every CDR3 protein. This table has 9,500 to 15,000 distinct CDR3 sequences, 50% to 60% appearing once. A word on this clonotype: The target antigen is unknown.

In germline, CDR1 is LNHNV, CDR2 YYDKDF (reference sequence). V gave up 3 bases and J gave up 0 bases, with 10 bases separating them. This CDR3 has 15 residues. Specified treatment: approximately 9-day PBMC culture with coronavirus spike peptide pools or control peptides (ViraFEST assay). Sequenced material: CD4+ T cells from blood, cultured in vitro. The receptor comes from a human donor who had recovered from COVID-19. The V and J genes are TRBV15 and TRBJ2-3; no clear D gene. CDR3 bases: TGTGCCACCAGCAGGGACCGCACTAGCACAGATACGCAGTATTTT. This translates into CATSRDRTSTDTQYF.